These 29 T cell receptor beta chains came from one sample sequenced in a study of T cell repertoires in cytomegalovirus infection. TCRdb passed the reads through MiXCR, listing each CDR3 protein once. Of 640,000 or so distinct CDR3 sequences in the sample, roughly 36% were seen once. Antigens for these TCRs are unknown. Sequenced here: cultured PBMCs, sampled from culture after CMV antigen stimulation. The receptors originated from a human donor in good health (CMV status not recorded). Some clones in this sample may be carry-over from other donors' samples.

For this clonotype: The missing conserved phenylalanine or tryptophan at the end of this CDR3 makes a read error likely. The chain joins TRBV7-6 to TRBJ2-7, with 7 bases identical to TRBD2. V dropped 5 bases and J dropped 2; count of bases not matched to a gene: 3. The CDR3 contains 13 residues. Germline V CDR1 and CDR2: SGHVS, FNYEAQ. CDR3 residues: CASSRGTTYEQYI. As DNA, the CDR3 is TGTGCCAGCAGCCGAGGGACTACCTACGAGCAGTACATC.

The chain joins TRBV11-3 to TRBJ2-1; TRBD2 agrees at 14 bases. Looked up from germline, CDR1 is SGHNT and CDR2 is YENEEA. The CDR3 runs 16 residues. The V segment lost 5 bases and the J segment 8 bases; nucleotides outside the gene matches: 8. The CDR3 is CASSPGTSGSWDEQFF. The CDR3 DNA reads as TGTGCCAGCAGCCCGGGGACTAGCGGGAGTTGGGATGAGCAGTTCTTC.

The CDR3 nucleotides are TGTGCCAGCAACCGCGCGGGGGGGGCAGGTAGTGACATTCAGTACTTC. Amino acids: CASNRAGGAGSDIQYF. The chain has TRBV6-6 and TRBJ2-4, with 9 nucleotides matching TRBD2. Looked up from germline, CDR1 is MNHNY and CDR2 is SVGAGI (reference sequence). Trimming cost V 7 bases and J 8 bases; bases outside gene matches: 15. This CDR3 has 16 residues.

This clonotype was seen more than once but under ten times. The chain recombines TRBV5-4 with TRBJ1-5, with D hard to call. The CDR3 extends over 15 amino acids. Germline CDR1 reads SGHNT; CDR2 reads YYREEE (reference sequence). V lost 0 bases, J lost 3 bases, and 10 bases lay in between. The CDR3: CASSLEPGSNQPQHF. CDR3 sequence (DNA): TGTGCCAGCAGCTTGGAACCGGGGTCCAATCAGCCCCAGCATTTT.

This clonotype was counted ten times or more. The chain has TRBV7-8 and TRBJ1-2, with 7 bases identical to TRBD1. V was clipped by 4 bases and J by 4 bases; unmatched bases: 12. The CDR3 spans 16 residues. Germline V CDR1 and CDR2: SGHVS, FQNEAQ. CDR3 DNA: TGTGCCAGCAGCTCCGAAACAGGGGCGGTCCTCTATGGCTACACCTTC. The encoded protein is CASSSETGAVLYGYTF.

The sample holds many counts of this clonotype. This chain uses TRBV4-1 with TRBJ2-5, with 7 positions matching TRBD2. Germline assignment: CDR1 MGHRA and CDR2 YSYEKL. Trimming at V came to 0 bases and at J to 2 bases, leaving 9 bases not matched to a gene. The CDR3 extends over 17 amino acids. CDR3 coding DNA: TGCGCCAGCAGCCAAGATATGCGCCGAGCGGGGCAAGAGACCCAGTACTTC. It yields the protein CASSQDMRRAGQETQYF.

The chain links TRBV7-2 to TRBJ2-7; 8 nucleotides agree with TRBD2. V was pared by 2 bases and J by 4 bases, with 4 bases of the junction left unmatched. The CDR3 sequence is 14 residues long. CDR1 and CDR2 from the germline V gene are SGHTA and FQGNSA. CDR3 in DNA: TGTGCCAGCAGCTTACAGGGACTAGTGTACGAGCAGTACTTC. This translates into CASSLQGLVYEQYF.

CDR3 region: CSARGVGAQNNEQFF. The CDR3 nucleotides read TGCAGTGCTAGAGGTGTCGGGGCACAAAACAATGAGCAGTTCTTC. The genes are TRBV20-1 and TRBJ2-1; either TRBD1 or TRBD2 may supply D (5 bases each). The V end was cut by 1 base, the J end by 5 bases, with 15 bases between. In germline, CDR1 is DFQATT, CDR2 SNEGSKA (reference sequence). The CDR3 totals 15 residues.

This clonotype was seen once. V is TRBV7-3 and J is TRBJ1-2; unclear D gene. This CDR3 region has 12 residues. CDR1 is SGHTA and CDR2 is FQGTGA in the germline V gene. The V end was cut by 2 bases, the J end by 6 bases, with 7 bases between. The CDR3 DNA follows: TGTGCCAGCAGCTTAGTCCCGGATGGCTACACCTTC. Translated: CASSLVPDGYTF.

This chain links TRBV7-2 with TRBJ2-7; 11 positions match TRBD2. V was pared by 1 base and J by 3 bases, with 2 bases of the junction left unmatched. Germline CDR1 SGHTA, CDR2 FQGNSA. The CDR3 totals 15 residues. This CDR3 reads CASSLGLAGHYEQYF. The CDR3, as DNA: TGTGCCAGCAGCTTAGGACTAGCGGGACACTACGAGCAGTACTTC.

The chain combines TRBV20-1 with TRBJ2-7; no reliable D call. V lost 6 bases, J lost 3 bases, and 15 bases lay in between. CDR3 size: 13 residues. Germline lookup yields CDR1 DFQATT and CDR2 SNEGSKA (reference sequence). The DNA of the CDR3 is TGCAGTGCCCCGGGTCCCGCTGGCTACGAGCAGTACTTC. Residues: CSAPGPAGYEQYF.

This clonotype was observed a few times. The V call is TRBV12-3 or TRBV12-4, the J call TRBJ2-1; D is perhaps TRBD2 (5 bases). The CDR3 length is 14 residues. Trimming cost V 5 bases and J 10 bases, with 18 bases left between them. CDR3 residues: CASSQRLIFMEQFF. The CDR3 region has the DNA TGTGCCAGCAGTCAGAGACTAATCTTTATGGAGCAGTTCTTC.

This rearrangement joins TRBV20-1 to TRBJ1-2; D unclear. The CDR3 is 13 residues long. From germline, CDR1 is DFQATT and CDR2 SNEGSKA (reference sequence). The V end lost 1 base, the J end lost 0 bases, and 6 bases lay between the germline ends. The CDR3 DNA follows: TGCAGTGCTAGAGCGCAGACTAACTATGGCTACACCTTC. Residues: CSARAQTNYGYTF.

This clonotype was detected many times. The CDR3 bases are TGTGCCAGCTCTGGTGTGCATCAGGGGACCCAGTACTTC. Residues: CASSGVHQGTQYF. The V call is TRBV7-2, the J call TRBJ2-5; weak D call: TRBD1 (5 bases). The CDR3 sequence is 13 residues long. V was cut by 8 bases and J by 7 bases, with 17 bases left in between. The germline V gene encodes CDR1 SGHTA and CDR2 FQGNSA.

There are a few counts of this clonotype. This sequence joins TRBV6-2 or TRBV6-3 and TRBJ1-2; 10 bases are shared with TRBD1. Germline V CDR1 and CDR2: MNHEY, SVGEGT. With 5 bases clipped from V and 7 bases from J, the junction kept 10 bases outside the gene matches. CDR3 length equals 15 residues. As DNA, the CDR3 is TGTGCCAGCAGTACTCGGGACAGGGGATTGCTTGGCTACACCTTC. Residues: CASSTRDRGLLGYTF.

This clonotype was found once. One end of the junction varies from germline; a read error may be responsible. J is TRBJ2-5 and V is TRBV7-6; TRBD2 matches 7 bases. Germline values: CDR1 SGHVS, CDR2 FNYEAQ. The length of the CDR3 is 14 residues. The CDR3 spells CASSLRDYREAQYF. The CDR3 region has the DNA TGTGCCAGCAGCTTACGGGACTATCGAGAGGCCCAGTACTTC.

The J gene is TRBJ2-7, the V gene TRBV7-4; no reliable D call. The V gene's germline CDR1 is SGHVT and CDR2 SQSDAQ. This CDR3 contains 11 residues. Trimming removed 1 base from V and 7 bases from J, with 5 bases in between. The CDR3 here is CASSLESEQYF. The CDR3 nucleotides are TGTGCCAGCAGCTTAGAGTCGGAGCAGTACTTC.

V usage is TRBV10-3 and J usage is TRBJ2-5; 7 positions agree with TRBD2. CDR1 and CDR2 (germline): ENHRY, SYGVKD. The CDR3 runs to 15 residues. V shed 6 bases, J shed 1 base, and the junction held 8 bases outside the gene matches. DNA for the CDR3: TGTGCCATCAGCGGGGCGCGGGGGACCCAAGAGACCCAGTACTTC. Translation gives CAISGARGTQETQYF.

The gene calls are TRBV15 and TRBJ2-1, with D perhaps TRBD2 (6 bases). In germline, CDR1 is LNHNV, CDR2 YYDKDF (reference sequence). This CDR3 spans 17 amino acids. Trimming pared 1 base from V and 0 bases from J, leaving 13 bases between. DNA for the CDR3: TGTGCCACCAGCAGAGCCCTGGCGGGAAACTCCTACAATGAGCAGTTCTTC. Translated, it gives CATSRALAGNSYNEQFF.

This clonotype showed up many times. The chain links TRBV7-6 to TRBJ2-1, with D unclear. From germline, CDR1 is SGHVS and CDR2 FNYEAQ. The CDR3 loop spans 12 amino acids. The ends were cut back, 1 base at V and 10 bases at J, with 8 bases in the middle. DNA for the CDR3: TGTGCCAGCAGCTTAGTCGAAGGGGAGCAGTTCTTC. Protein sequence: CASSLVEGEQFF.

Ten or more counts support this clonotype. V usage is TRBV7-2 and J usage is TRBJ2-4, with 7 bases fitting TRBD1. Trimming took 1 base from V and 7 from J; bases not matched to a gene: 16. CDR1 and CDR2 (germline): SGHTA, FQGNSA. CDR3 length: 18 residues. CDR3 nucleotide sequence: TGTGCCAGCAGCTTAGGATTCGAGAAAGGGGGCGATACGAACATTCAGTACTTC. Its translation is CASSLGFEKGGDTNIQYF. Variable domain in full (rest from reference TRBV7-2 and TRBJ2-4): GAGVSQSPSNKVTEKGKDVELRCDPISGHTALYWYRQSLGQGLEFLIYFQGNSAPDKSGLPSDRFSAERTGGSVSTLTIQRTQQEDSAVYLCASSLGFEKGGDTNIQYFGAGTRLSVL.

The gene calls are TRBV6-1 and TRBJ1-1, with D possibly TRBD1 on 5 matching bases. Trimming stripped 2 bases from V and 1 base from J, with 11 bases between. Per germline, CDR1 MNHNS and CDR2 SASEGT. This CDR3 region has 15 residues. The chain's CDR3 is CASSELGERNTEAFF. CDR3 sequence (DNA): TGTGCCAGCAGTGAATTAGGGGAGAGGAACACTGAAGCTTTCTTT.

This clonotype was seen many times. The chain has TRBV7-2 and TRBJ2-5; D ambiguous. Germline V gives CDR1 SGHTA, CDR2 FQGNSA. With 1 base removed from V and 7 bases from J, the gap between germline ends came to 7 bases. This CDR3 region has 12 residues. In DNA, the CDR3 is TGTGCCAGCAGCTTAGAAGTGGGGACCCAGTACTTC. Protein product: CASSLEVGTQYF. The full variable domain, in which reference TRBV7-2 and TRBJ2-5 provide the parts outside the CDR3, is GAGVSQSPSNKVTEKGKDVELRCDPISGHTALYWYRQSLGQGLEFLIYFQGNSAPDKSGLPSDRFSAERTGGSVSTLTIQRTQQEDSAVYLCASSLEVGTQYFGPGTRLLVL.

This clonotype showed up just a few times. The J gene is TRBJ2-5, the V gene TRBV19, with 8 nucleotides matching TRBD1. With 6 bases clipped from V and 3 bases from J, the junction kept 6 bases outside the gene matches. The CDR3 extends over 14 amino acids. Germline lookup yields CDR1 LNHDA and CDR2 SQIVND (reference sequence). CDR3 amino acids: CASRQGGGEETQYF. The DNA for the CDR3 is TGTGCCAGTAGACAGGGGGGTGGGGAAGAGACCCAGTACTTC.

The chain links TRBV2 to TRBJ2-1, with D perhaps TRBD1 (6 bases). V was trimmed by 2 bases and J by 12 bases, leaving 8 bases between them. This CDR3 has 11 amino acids. Germline values: CDR1 SNHLY, CDR2 FYNNEI. The CDR3 spells CASSESGAQFF. CDR3 DNA: TGTGCCAGCAGTGAATCAGGGGCGCAGTTCTTC.

The chain employs TRBV20-1 and TRBJ1-5; the D is unclear. This CDR3 comprises 15 residues. Trimming cost V 4 bases and J 3 bases, with 16 bases left between them. The V gene's germline CDR1 is DFQATT and CDR2 SNEGSKA (reference sequence). The CDR3 bases are TGCAGTGCTATTGGGTTTTGGGGATCCAATCAGCCCCAGCATTTT. This gives the protein CSAIGFWGSNQPQHF.

This clonotype was counted between two and nine times. The rearrangement joins TRBV7-2 to TRBJ1-2, with D unclear. Trimming pared 2 bases from V and 4 bases from J, leaving 11 bases between. Germline V gives CDR1 SGHTA, CDR2 FQGNSA. The CDR3 is 14 amino acids. CDR3: CASSLTWSSYGYTF. In DNA form, the CDR3 reads TGTGCCAGCAGCTTAACGTGGTCGTCCTATGGCTACACCTTC.

CDR3: CASSFRETPLHF. DNA for the CDR3: TGTGCCAGCAGCTTTCGCGAGACACCCCTCCACTTT. This chain links TRBV7-9 with TRBJ1-6; no reliable D call. In germline, CDR1 is SEHNR, CDR2 FQNEAQ (reference sequence). V shed 3 bases and J shed 11 bases, with 8 bases lying between them. CDR3 length: 12 residues.

This chain joins TRBV11-2 and TRBJ2-1; 8 bases fit TRBD2. V was pared by 1 base and J by 9 bases, with 8 bases of the junction left unmatched. The CDR3 is made up of 15 amino acids. CDR1 is SGHAT, CDR2 FQNNGV, per germline. CDR3 amino acids: CASSLGVSGDFEQFF. Written as DNA, the CDR3 is TGTGCCAGCAGCTTAGGGGTTAGCGGGGACTTTGAGCAGTTCTTC.